The sequence of this T cell receptor beta chain was determined in a study of T cell repertoires and leukemia-associated antigens. Overall study context: About 16.1 million effective reads came from all samples combined.

CD3+ T cells were rested overnight without fetal bovine serum. Germline V CDR1 and CDR2: LGHNA, YNFKEQ. Trimming stripped 1 base from V and 0 bases from J, with 9 bases between. The CDR3 loop spans 15 amino acids. TCRdb re-analysed the 5' RACE reads in MiXCR, keeping a single row per CDR3 protein. The sample contains roughly 10,000 distinct CDR3 sequences, less than 55% of which appear only once. This clonotype was counted many times. Its target is not known. The V and J genes are TRBV4-2 and TRBJ1-1; D is uncertain. Material: CD3+ T cells sorted from blood and cultured. This TCR was sampled from a female donor in good health. CDR3 amino acids: CASSQVRTMNTEAFF. CDR3 nucleotide sequence: TGTGCCAGCAGCCAAGTAAGGACGATGAACACTGAAGCTTTCTTT.